This T cell receptor (beta chain) appears in the sequencing data of a study of T cell responses to AZD1222 COVID-19 vaccine. Study-level points and caveats: Recipients of two AZD1222 doses showed rising Spike-specific TCR breadth and depth. Possibly, clonal diversity was underestimated; donors were largely white British and included more females. Vaccine-associated CD4 TCRs spanned spike, dominant at 160-218 and 743-854. Unmutated variant regions are reportedly targeted by nearly half of spike-specific TCRs.

Of note for this clone: Its target is unknown.

This CDR3 is built from 17 residues. The germline V gene encodes CDR1 SEHNR and CDR2 FQNEAQ (reference sequence). J was trimmed by 4 bases and V by 6 bases; bases with no gene match: 15. Profiled with immunoSEQ multiplex PCR; TCRdb holds only in-frame clones, not every one. The sample carries roughly 80,000 clones, 88% recorded once. The clonotype originates from an adult in good health. V usage is TRBV7-9 and J usage is TRBJ1-1, with TRBD1 matching over 9 bases. The sample consisted of peripheral blood, taken on day 0 of MenACWY control vaccination. The CDR3 here is CASSYVRRTGEATEAFF. The DNA for the CDR3 is TGTGCCAGCAGTTACGTACGTCGGACAGGGGAGGCCACTGAAGCTTTCTTT.